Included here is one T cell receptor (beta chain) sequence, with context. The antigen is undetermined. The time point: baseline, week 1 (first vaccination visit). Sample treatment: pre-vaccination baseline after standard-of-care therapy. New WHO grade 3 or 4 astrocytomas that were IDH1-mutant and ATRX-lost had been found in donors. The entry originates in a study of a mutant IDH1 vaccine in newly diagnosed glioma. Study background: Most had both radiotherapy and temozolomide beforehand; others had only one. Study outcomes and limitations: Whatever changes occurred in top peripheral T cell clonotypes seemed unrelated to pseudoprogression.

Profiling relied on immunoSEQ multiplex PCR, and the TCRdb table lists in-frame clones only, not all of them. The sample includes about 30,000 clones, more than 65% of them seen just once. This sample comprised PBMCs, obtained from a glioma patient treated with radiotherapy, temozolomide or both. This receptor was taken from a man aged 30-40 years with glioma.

The CDR3 region is CASSLRRDVPSPLHF. The CDR3 DNA reads as TGTGCCAGCAGTTTGCGCCGGGACGTACCCTCACCCCTCCACTTT. This rearrangement joins TRBV6-1 to TRBJ1-6, with D perhaps TRBD1 (5 bases). The V end lost 5 bases, the J end lost 10 bases, and 18 bases lay between the germline ends. Germline V gives CDR1 MNHNS, CDR2 SASEGT. This CDR3 region has 15 residues.